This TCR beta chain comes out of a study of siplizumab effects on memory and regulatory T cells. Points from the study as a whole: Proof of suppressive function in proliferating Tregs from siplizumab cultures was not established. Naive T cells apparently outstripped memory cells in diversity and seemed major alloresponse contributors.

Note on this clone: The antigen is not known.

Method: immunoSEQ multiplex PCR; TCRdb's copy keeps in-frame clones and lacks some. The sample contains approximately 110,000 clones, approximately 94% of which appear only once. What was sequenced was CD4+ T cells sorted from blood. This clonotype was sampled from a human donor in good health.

This chain's CDR3 is CSVQGRETQYF. In DNA, the CDR3 is TGCAGCGTTCAGGGCCGAGAGACCCAGTACTTC. The rearrangement uses TRBV29-1 and TRBJ2-5, with D possibly being TRBD1 (5 bases). Trimming removed 5 bases at V and 4 bases at J, with 8 bases between. In germline, CDR1 is SQVTM, CDR2 ANQGSEA. The CDR3 length is 11 residues.